The rows below give T cell receptor beta chains drawn from one sample of a study of blood T cell repertoires in COVID-19. The assay was immunoSEQ multiplex PCR, and TCRdb's table has in-frame clones only and misses some. This table holds roughly 130,000 clones, approximately 88% found once. The sequenced material came from peripheral blood. These TCRs come from a woman in her 30s who had recovered from COVID-19. CDR3s include the opening cysteine and the closing phenylalanine or tryptophan. D genes are given only for firm matches. Clone size is stated in some rows and not others, as once, few, many or a class when expanded.

>TRBV14|.|TRBJ1-2|.
TGTGCCAGCAGCCGTACGGGGGATTCTAACTATGGCTACACCTTC
CASSRTGDSNYGYTF
>TRBV4-1|.|TRBJ2-3|.
TGCGCCAGCAGGCCCGACTCAGTTGGCACAGATACGCAGTATTTT
CASRPDSVGTDTQYF
>TRBV19|.|TRBJ2-7|TRBD1
TGTGCCAGTAGTTCCCGACAGGGAGACGAGCAGTACTTC
CASSSRQGDEQYF
>TRBV7-8|.|TRBJ1-6|TRBD1
TGTGCCAGCAGCTTAGAGGGGGCTAACTATAATTCACCCCTCCACTTT
CASSLEGANYNSPLHF
>TRBV11-2|.|TRBJ2-5|TRBD1
TGTGCCAGCAGCAAAACCGGGACAGGGAGGGATGAAGAGACCCAGTACTTC
CASSKTGTGRDEETQYF
>TRBV5-1|.|TRBJ2-7|TRBD1
TGCGCCAGCAGCCCTCAGACAGGGGCGGGCTCCTACGAGCAGTACTTC
CASSPQTGAGSYEQYF
>TRBV5-8|once|TRBJ1-5|.
TGTGCCAGCATCCATGGAGGGGAGGGGAGGCGCGGCGAGCCCCAGCATTTT
CASIHGGEGRRGEPQHF
>TRBV7-9|.|TRBJ1-2|.
TGTGCCAGCAGCTTAGCCGGGGATTCTAACGGCTACACCTTC
CASSLAGDSNGYTF
>TRBV13|.|TRBJ2-2|.
TGTGCCAGCAGCTTAGAAGTAGCCAGAATAAACACCGGGGAGCTGTTTTTT
CASSLEVARINTGELFF
>TRBV7-3|many|TRBJ2-5|TRBD1
TGTGCCAGCAGCTATGGGACAGGGAGGGAAGAGACCCAGTACTTC
CASSYGTGREETQYF
>TRBV6-5|.|TRBJ2-3|.
TGTGCCAGCACCCTCTGGGGGGACGGCACAGATACGCAGTATTTT
CASTLWGDGTDTQYF
>TRBV29-1|.|TRBJ1-2|TRBD1
TGCAGCATATCTTCTGGACAGGGCTATGGCTACACCTTC
CSISSGQGYGYTF
>TRBV6-5|.|TRBJ1-2|TRBD1
TGTGCCAGCAGATATGGACAGGGTCGTGGCTACACCTTC
CASRYGQGRGYTF
>TRBV2|.|TRBJ1-5|.
TGTGCCAGCAGTGAAACAGGGCGGGGCAATCAGCCCCAGCATTTT
CASSETGRGNQPQHF
>TRBV2|.|TRBJ2-3|TRBD1
TGTGCCAGCAGATTTACGGGACAGGGACCAGATACGCAGTATTTT
CASRFTGQGPDTQYF
>TRBV24-1|.|TRBJ1-2|.
TGTGCCACCAGTGTCGTCATAGCGGGCTATGGCTACACCTTC
CATSVVIAGYGYTF
>TRBV3-1/TRBV3-2|.|TRBJ2-1|TRBD2
TGTGCCAGCAGCCAAGTTCGGACTAGCAGCAATGAGCAGTTCTTC
CASSQVRTSSNEQFF
>TRBV12-3/TRBV12-4|.|TRBJ1-2|.
TGTGCCAGCAGTTTGGGGGGTGCGGATGGCTACACCTTC
CASSLGGADGYTF
>TRBV19|.|TRBJ2-3|.
TGTGCCAGTAGTATAGATGGAGGGGTTCTGGTTCGAGATACGCAGTATTTT
CASSIDGGVLVRDTQYF
>TRBV10-3|.|TRBJ2-3|TRBD2
TGTGCCGTCCGAACTAGCGGGAGTGGAACAGATACGCAGTATTTT
CAVRTSGSGTDTQYF
>TRBV2|.|TRBJ1-1|.
TGTGCCAGCAGGGGCAGGGTCGGGAACACTGAAGCTTTCTTT
CASRGRVGNTEAFF
>TRBV19|.|TRBJ1-3|.
TGTGCCAGTAGTATGACCTCGGGGGGCTTGAGAAACACCATATATTTT
CASSMTSGGLRNTIYF
>TRBV6-5|.|TRBJ2-1|TRBD1
TGTGCCAGCAGTTACTCAGACAGGGGGCTTAGGGATGAGCAGTTCTTC
CASSYSDRGLRDEQFF
>TRBV3-1/TRBV3-2|.|TRBJ2-5|TRBD2
TGTGCCAGCAGCCAACTAGCGGGGGACCAAGAGACCCAGTACTTC
CASSQLAGDQETQYF
>TRBV5-1|few|TRBJ2-7|.
TGCGCCAGCAGCCAGAAAGGTGTCGGGGGAGAGCAGTACTTC
CASSQKGVGGEQYF
>TRBV5-1|.|TRBJ2-1|TRBD2
TGCGCCAGCAGCCCGCGGCTAGCGGGGGCCTACAATGAGCAGTTCTTC
CASSPRLAGAYNEQFF
>TRBV11-3|.|TRBJ2-3|TRBD1
TGTGCCAGCAGCTCCGGGACAGGGGTAGTAGCGAGCACAGATACGCAGTATTTT
CASSSGTGVVASTDTQYF
>TRBV11-2|.|TRBJ2-3|TRBD1
TGTGCCAGCAGCGCTCGGGACAGGGGAGCAGATACGCAGTATTTT
CASSARDRGADTQYF
>TRBV6-1|.|TRBJ1-5|.
TGTGCCAGCAGTGAAGCCGAGGCAGGGTGGGTCAATCAGCCCCAGCATTTT
CASSEAEAGWVNQPQHF
>TRBV5-1|.|TRBJ2-7|.
TGCGCCAGCAGCTTTTACAGGGACTACGAGCAGTACTTC
CASSFYRDYEQYF
>TRBV2|.|TRBJ1-5|TRBD1
TGTGCCAGCAGGAGACAGGGGAATAGCAATCAGCCCCAGCATTTT
CASRRQGNSNQPQHF
>TRBV19|.|TRBJ2-1|TRBD1
TGTGCCAGTAGTCCGGGACAGGGGTACAATGAGCAGTTCTTC
CASSPGQGYNEQFF
>TRBV27|.|TRBJ2-6|TRBD1
TGTGCCAGCAGGACAGGGGGAGGGTCCGGGGCCAACGTCCTGACTTTC
CASRTGGGSGANVLTF
>TRBV20-1|.|TRBJ1-1|.
TGCAGTGCCAAGCCAGGGAATGAAGCTTTCTTT
CSAKPGNEAFF
>TRBV5-6|.|TRBJ1-2|TRBD1
TGTGCCAGCAGCTTATGGGACAGGGGACAGGACTATGGCTACACCTTC
CASSLWDRGQDYGYTF
>TRBV2|once|TRBJ1-1|TRBD1
TGTGCCAGCAGGGCCAAAACAGGGGGCCTCGAACAAGGTGAAGCTTTCTTT
CASRAKTGGLEQGEAFF
>TRBV7-9|.|TRBJ1-5|TRBD1
TGTGCCAGCAGCTACGTGACAGGGGCAGGAAGCAATCAGCCCCAGCATTTT
CASSYVTGAGSNQPQHF
>TRBV7-2|.|TRBJ2-1|TRBD2
TGTGCCAGCAGCTCGTTGGTAGCGGGGGCTAATGAGCAGTTCTTC
CASSSLVAGANEQFF
>TRBV5-6|once|TRBJ2-3|TRBD2
TGTGCCAGCAGCTTGGCCGGGGGGGGGCCGACAGATACGCAGTATTTT
CASSLAGGGPTDTQYF
>TRBV27|.|TRBJ1-5|.
TGTGCCAGCAGTTTATCTGGCTGGGACATCTATAGCAATCAGCCCCAGCATTTT
CASSLSGWDIYSNQPQHF
>TRBV11-2|.|TRBJ2-1|.
TGTGCCAGCAGCTTAGAGCTAGACTACAATGAGCAGTTCTTC
CASSLELDYNEQFF
>TRBV5-4|.|TRBJ1-1|TRBD1
TGTGCCAGCAGCTACGGACAGGGGGGTAGAAACACTGAAGCTTTCTTT
CASSYGQGGRNTEAFF
>TRBV6-5|.|TRBJ1-1|.
TGTGCCAGCAGCCATACTAGGAACACTGAAGCTTTCTTT
CASSHTRNTEAFF
>TRBV30|.|TRBJ1-4|.
TGTGCCTGGAGTGTACGCGGGGGGAATGAAAAACTGTTTTTT
CAWSVRGGNEKLFF
>TRBV7-2|once|TRBJ2-3|TRBD2
TGTGCCAGCAGCTTAGTGGGCGGGGGGGCCTTAAATACGCAGTATTTT
CASSLVGGGALNTQYF
>TRBV9|.|TRBJ2-7|.
TGTGCCAGCAGCGAGGGGTCCTCCTACGAGCAGTACTTC
CASSEGSSYEQYF
>TRBV6-5|.|TRBJ1-6|TRBD1
TGTGCCAGCAGGCTTCAGGGGGCAGCGGGGTCACCCCTCCACTTT
CASRLQGAAGSPLHF
>TRBV19|.|TRBJ1-2|.
TGTGCCAGTAGTAAGCGGGGAAACTATGGCTACACCTTC
CASSKRGNYGYTF
>TRBV25-1|.|TRBJ1-6|TRBD1
TGTGCCAGCTCAGGGACAGGGGGTTCACCCCTCCACTTT
CASSGTGGSPLHF
>TRBV12-5|few|TRBJ2-7|.
TGTGCTAGTGGTTTGACAGGTGCCTACGAGCAGTACTTC
CASGLTGAYEQYF
>TRBV6-5|.|TRBJ2-2|.
TGTGCCAGCAGTCTACTTGGTAACACCGGGGAGCTGTTTTTT
CASSLLGNTGELFF
>TRBV2|.|TRBJ2-7|TRBD2
TGTGCCAGCAGTGAAGCACCCTCGGGACTAGCAAGCGAGCAGTACTTC
CASSEAPSGLASEQYF
>TRBV4-1|.|TRBJ1-5|.
TGCGCCAGCAGCCAAGACGGGGGGGAAGTTCAGCCCCAGCATTTT
CASSQDGGEVQPQHF
>TRBV6-5|.|TRBJ1-1|TRBD1
TGTGCCAGCAGCCGGGACAGGGGGAACACTGAAGCTTTCTTT
CASSRDRGNTEAFF